Below, one TCR beta chain is given with its context. No antigen is known for it. The data stem from a study of cytomegalovirus exposure and HLA in healthy donors. Study background: Within an early data release were 65 million to 90 million unique TCRs drawn from HLA-typed donors.

Study findings and constraints: Analyses of presence and absence presupposed an approximately uniform sequencing depth across donors.

Both 60 Vbeta primers and 13 Jbeta primers went into the PCR. Clones were read by immunoSEQ multiplex PCR, and TCRdb kept only the in-frame ones, dropping some. Seen here are roughly 90,000 clones, about 81% observed once, and the top ten hold approximately 2.3%. This clonotype originated in a man between 18 and 35 years old in good health and CMV-seronegative. The sequenced sample was PBMCs.

CDR3 sequence reads: CASSEALRGYEQYF. The CDR3 nucleotides read TGTGCCAGCAGTGAAGCGCTTCGGGGTTACGAGCAGTACTTC. The chain has TRBV6-1 and TRBJ2-7, with a possible D match to TRBD2 (5 bases). The CDR3 loop spans 14 amino acids. Germline-derived CDR1 and CDR2 are MNHNS and SASEGT. The V end lost 0 bases, the J end lost 4 bases, and 10 bases lay between the germline ends.